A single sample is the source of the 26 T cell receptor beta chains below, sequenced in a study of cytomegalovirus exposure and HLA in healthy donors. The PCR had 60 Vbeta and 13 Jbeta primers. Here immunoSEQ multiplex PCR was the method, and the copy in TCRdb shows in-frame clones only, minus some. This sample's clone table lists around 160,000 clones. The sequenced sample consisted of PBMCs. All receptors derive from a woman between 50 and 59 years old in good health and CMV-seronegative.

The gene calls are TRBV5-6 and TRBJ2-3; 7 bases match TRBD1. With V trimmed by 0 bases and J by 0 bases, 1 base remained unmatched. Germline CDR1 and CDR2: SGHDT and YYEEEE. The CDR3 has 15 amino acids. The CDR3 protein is CASSLVRGSTDTQYF. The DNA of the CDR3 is TGTGCCAGCAGCTTGGTCAGGGGGAGCACAGATACGCAGTATTTT.

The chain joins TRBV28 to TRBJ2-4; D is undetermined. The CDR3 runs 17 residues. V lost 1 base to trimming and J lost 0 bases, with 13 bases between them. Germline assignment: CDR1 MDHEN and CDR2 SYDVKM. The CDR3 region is CASSLSIHRLAKNIQYF. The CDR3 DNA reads TGTGCCAGCAGTTTATCGATACATCGTCTAGCCAAAAACATTCAGTACTTC.

This CDR3 is CAFSGWATYEQYF. As DNA, the CDR3 is TGTGCCTTCTCCGGATGGGCTACCTACGAGCAGTACTTC. The chain employs TRBV30 and TRBJ2-7; D is undetermined. CDR1 is GTSNPN and CDR2 is SVGIG in the germline V gene (reference sequence). This CDR3 has 13 amino acids. The V end lost 7 bases, the J end lost 2 bases, and 15 bases lay between the germline ends. The complete variable domain, with remaining parts taken from reference TRBV30 and TRBJ2-7, reads SQTIHQWPATLVQPVGSPLSLECTVEGTSNPNLYWYRQAAGRGLQLLFYSVGIGQISSEVPQNLSASRPQDRQFILSSKKLLLSDSGFYLCAFSGWATYEQYFGPGTRLTVT.

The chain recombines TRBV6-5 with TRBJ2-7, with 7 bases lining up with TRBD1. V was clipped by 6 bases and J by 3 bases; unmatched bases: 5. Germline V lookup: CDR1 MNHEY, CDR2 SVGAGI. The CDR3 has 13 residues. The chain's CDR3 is CASSQTGNYEQYF. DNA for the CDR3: TGTGCCAGCAGCCAGACAGGGAACTACGAGCAGTACTTC.

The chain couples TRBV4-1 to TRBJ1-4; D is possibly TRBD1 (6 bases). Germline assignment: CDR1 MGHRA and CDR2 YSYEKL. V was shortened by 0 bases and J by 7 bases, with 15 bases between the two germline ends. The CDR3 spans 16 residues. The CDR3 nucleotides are TGCGCCAGCAGCCAAGATTCGTCAGGGGAGGGTGAAAAACTGTTTTTT. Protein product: CASSQDSSGEGEKLFF.

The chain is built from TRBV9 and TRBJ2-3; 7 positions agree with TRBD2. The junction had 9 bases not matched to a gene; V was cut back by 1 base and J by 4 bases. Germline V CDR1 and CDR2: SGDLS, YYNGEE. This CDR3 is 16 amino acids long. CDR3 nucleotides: TGTGCCAGCAGCGTAAGGGGCGGGGGTGGCGCAGATACGCAGTATTTT. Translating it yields CASSVRGGGGADTQYF.

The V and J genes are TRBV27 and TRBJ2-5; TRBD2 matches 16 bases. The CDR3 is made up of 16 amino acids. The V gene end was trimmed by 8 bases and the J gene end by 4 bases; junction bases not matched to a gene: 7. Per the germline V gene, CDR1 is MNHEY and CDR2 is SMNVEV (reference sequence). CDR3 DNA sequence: TGTGCCAGCGCTCCCGGGACTAGCGGGAGGGGAGAGACCCAGTACTTC. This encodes CASAPGTSGRGETQYF.

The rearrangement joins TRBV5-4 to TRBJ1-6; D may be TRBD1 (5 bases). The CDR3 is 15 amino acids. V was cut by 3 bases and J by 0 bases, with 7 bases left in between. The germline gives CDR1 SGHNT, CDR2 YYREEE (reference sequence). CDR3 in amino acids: CASSWGSSYNSPLHF. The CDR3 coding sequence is TGTGCCAGCAGCTGGGGCAGCTCCTATAATTCACCCCTCCACTTT.

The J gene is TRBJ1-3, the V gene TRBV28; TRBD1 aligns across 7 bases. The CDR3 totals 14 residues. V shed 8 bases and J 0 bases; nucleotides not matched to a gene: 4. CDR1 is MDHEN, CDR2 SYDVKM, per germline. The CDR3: CASGRTGSGNTIYF. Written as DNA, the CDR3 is TGTGCCAGCGGGAGGACAGGCTCTGGAAACACCATATATTTT.

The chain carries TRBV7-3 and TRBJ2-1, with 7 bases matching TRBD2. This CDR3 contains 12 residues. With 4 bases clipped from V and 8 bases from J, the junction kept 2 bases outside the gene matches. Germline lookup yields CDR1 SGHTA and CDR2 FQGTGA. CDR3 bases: TGTGCCAGCAGCTCAGGGAGGGATGAGCAGTTCTTC. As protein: CASSSGRDEQFF.

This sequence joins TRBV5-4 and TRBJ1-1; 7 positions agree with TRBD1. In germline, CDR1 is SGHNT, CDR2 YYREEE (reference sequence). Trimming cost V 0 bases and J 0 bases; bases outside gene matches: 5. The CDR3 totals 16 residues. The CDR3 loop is CASSLEGAFMNTEAFF. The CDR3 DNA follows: TGTGCCAGCAGCTTGGAGGGGGCCTTTATGAACACTGAAGCTTTCTTT.

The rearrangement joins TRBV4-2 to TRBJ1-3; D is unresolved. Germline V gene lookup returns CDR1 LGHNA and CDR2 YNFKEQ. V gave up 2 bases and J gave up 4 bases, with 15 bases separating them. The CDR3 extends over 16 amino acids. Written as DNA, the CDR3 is TGTGCCAGCAGCCAAACTACGGGAGGGAGGGGAAACACCATATATTTT. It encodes CASSQTTGGRGNTIYF.

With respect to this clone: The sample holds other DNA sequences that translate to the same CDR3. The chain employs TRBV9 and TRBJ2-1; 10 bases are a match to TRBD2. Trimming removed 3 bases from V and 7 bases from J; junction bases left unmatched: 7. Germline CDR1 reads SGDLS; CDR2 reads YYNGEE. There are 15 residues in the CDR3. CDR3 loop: CASSARLAGGNEQFF. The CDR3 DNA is TGTGCCAGCAGCGCACGACTAGCGGGTGGGAATGAGCAGTTCTTC.

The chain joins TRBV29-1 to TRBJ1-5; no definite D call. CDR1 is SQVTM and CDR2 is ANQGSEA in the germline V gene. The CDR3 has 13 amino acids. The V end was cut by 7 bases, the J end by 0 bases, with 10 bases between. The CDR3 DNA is TGCAGCGCAAGGGAGACTAGCAATCAGCCCCAGCATTTT. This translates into CSARETSNQPQHF.

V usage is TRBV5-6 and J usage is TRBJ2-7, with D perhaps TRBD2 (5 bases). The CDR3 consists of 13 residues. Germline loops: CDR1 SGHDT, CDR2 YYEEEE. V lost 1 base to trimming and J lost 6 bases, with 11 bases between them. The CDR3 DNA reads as TGTGCCAGCAGCTTGTGGTGGAGGTCCGAGCAGTACTTC. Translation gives CASSLWWRSEQYF. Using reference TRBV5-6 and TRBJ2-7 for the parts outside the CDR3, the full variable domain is DAGVTQSPTHLIKTRGQQVTLRCSPKSGHDTVSWYQQALGQGPQFIFQYYEEEERQRGNFPDRFSGHQFPNYSSELNVNALLLGDSALYLCASSLWWRSEQYFGPGTRLTVT.

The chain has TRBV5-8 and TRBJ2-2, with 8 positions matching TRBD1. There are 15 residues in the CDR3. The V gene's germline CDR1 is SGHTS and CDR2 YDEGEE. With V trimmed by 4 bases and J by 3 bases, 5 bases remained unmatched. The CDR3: CASSRTGGYTGELFF. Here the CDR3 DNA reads TGTGCCAGCAGCCGTACAGGGGGGTACACCGGGGAGCTGTTTTTT.

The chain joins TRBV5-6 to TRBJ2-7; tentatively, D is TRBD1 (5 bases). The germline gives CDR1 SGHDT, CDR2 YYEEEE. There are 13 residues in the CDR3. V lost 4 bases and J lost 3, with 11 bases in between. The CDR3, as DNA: TGTGCCAGCAGCGAGACAGATAACTACGAGCAGTACTTC. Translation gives CASSETDNYEQYF.

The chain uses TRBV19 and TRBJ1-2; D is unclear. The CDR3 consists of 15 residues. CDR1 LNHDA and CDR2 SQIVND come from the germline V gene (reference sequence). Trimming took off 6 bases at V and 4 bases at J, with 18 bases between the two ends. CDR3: CASSMSLGGGYGYTF. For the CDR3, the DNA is TGTGCCAGTAGCATGTCGCTTGGTGGCGGCTATGGCTACACCTTC.

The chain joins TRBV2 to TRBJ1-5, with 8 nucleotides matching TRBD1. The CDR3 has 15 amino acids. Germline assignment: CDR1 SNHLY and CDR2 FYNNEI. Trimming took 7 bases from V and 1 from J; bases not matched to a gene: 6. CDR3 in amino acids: CASTRTGRSNQPQHF. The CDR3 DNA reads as TGTGCCAGCACCCGGACAGGGAGAAGCAATCAGCCCCAGCATTTT.

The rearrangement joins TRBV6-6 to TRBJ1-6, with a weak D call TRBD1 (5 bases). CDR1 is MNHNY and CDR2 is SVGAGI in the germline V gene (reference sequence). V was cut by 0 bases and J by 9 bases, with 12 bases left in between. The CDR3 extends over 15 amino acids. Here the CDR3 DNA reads TGTGCCAGCAGTTACTCGCTACCCCAGGGTTCACCCCTCCACTTT. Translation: CASSYSLPQGSPLHF.

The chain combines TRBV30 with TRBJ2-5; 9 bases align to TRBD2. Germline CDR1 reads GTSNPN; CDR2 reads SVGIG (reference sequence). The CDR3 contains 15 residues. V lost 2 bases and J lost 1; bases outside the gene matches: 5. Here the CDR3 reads CAWSLGTSSQETQYF. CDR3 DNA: TGTGCCTGGAGTCTCGGGACTAGCAGCCAAGAGACCCAGTACTTC. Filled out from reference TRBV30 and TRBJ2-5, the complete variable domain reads SQTIHQWPATLVQPVGSPLSLECTVEGTSNPNLYWYRQAAGRGLQLLFYSVGIGQISSEVPQNLSASRPQDRQFILSSKKLLLSDSGFYLCAWSLGTSSQETQYFGPGTRLLVL.

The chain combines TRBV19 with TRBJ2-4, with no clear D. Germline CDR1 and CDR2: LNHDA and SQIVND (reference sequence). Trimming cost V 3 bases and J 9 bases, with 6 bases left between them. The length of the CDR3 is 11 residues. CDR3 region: CASSIVGIQYF. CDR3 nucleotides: TGTGCCAGTAGTATCGTCGGCATTCAGTACTTC.

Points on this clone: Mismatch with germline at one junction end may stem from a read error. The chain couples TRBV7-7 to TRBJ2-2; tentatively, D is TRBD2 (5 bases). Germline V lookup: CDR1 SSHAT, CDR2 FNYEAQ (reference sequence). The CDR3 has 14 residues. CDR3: CASSLARAGGELFF. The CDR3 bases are TGTGCTAGCAGCTTAGCGCGGGCCGGCGGGGAGCTGTTTTTT.

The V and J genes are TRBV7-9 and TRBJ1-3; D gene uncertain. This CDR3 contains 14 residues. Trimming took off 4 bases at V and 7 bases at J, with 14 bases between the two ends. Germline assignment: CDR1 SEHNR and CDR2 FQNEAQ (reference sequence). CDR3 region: CASSSSRQGNTIYF. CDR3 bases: TGTGCCAGCAGCTCTTCGAGGCAAGGCAACACCATATATTTT.

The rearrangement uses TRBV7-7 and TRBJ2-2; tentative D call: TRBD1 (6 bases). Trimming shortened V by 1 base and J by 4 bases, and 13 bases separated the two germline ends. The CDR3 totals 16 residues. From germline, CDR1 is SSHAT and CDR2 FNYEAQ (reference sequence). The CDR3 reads CASSLETGLFTGELFF. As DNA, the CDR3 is TGTGCCAGCAGCTTAGAGACAGGCCTATTCACCGGGGAGCTGTTTTTT.

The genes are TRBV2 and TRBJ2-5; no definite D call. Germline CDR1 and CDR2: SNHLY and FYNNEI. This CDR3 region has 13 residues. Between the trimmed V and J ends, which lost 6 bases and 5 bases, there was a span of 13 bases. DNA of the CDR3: TGTGCCAGCAGCGCCCCCGGGTGGGAGACCCAGTACTTC. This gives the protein CASSAPGWETQYF.